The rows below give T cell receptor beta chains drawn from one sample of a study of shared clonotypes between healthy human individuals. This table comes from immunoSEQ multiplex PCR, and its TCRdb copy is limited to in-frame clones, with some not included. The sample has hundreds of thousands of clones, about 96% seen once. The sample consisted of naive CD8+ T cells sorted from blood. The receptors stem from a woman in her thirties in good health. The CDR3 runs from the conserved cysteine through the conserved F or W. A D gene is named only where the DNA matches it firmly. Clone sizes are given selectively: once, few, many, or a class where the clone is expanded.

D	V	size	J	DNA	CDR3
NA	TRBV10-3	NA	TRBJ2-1	TGTGCCATCAGTGAGTCGATCCGCGGGATCCCCACCAATGAGCAGTTCTTC	CAISESIRGIPTNEQFF
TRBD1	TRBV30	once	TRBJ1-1	TGTGCCTGGAGATCGAAAGACAGGGGAGCAACTGAAGCTTTCTTT	CAWRSKDRGATEAFF
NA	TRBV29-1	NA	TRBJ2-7	TGCAGCGTTGTGGCGGGGACTGCCTACGAGCAGTACTTC	CSVVAGTAYEQYF
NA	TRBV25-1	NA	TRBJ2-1	TGTGCCAGCAGCACCGGGACACTTTCCTACAATGAGCAGTTCTTC	CASSTGTLSYNEQFF
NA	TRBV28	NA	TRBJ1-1	TGTGCCAGCACCTCGCCGGGGAACACTGAAGCTTTCTTT	CASTSPGNTEAFF
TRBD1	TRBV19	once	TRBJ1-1	TGTGCCAGTAGTATCTGGACAGGGGGGAACACTGAAGCTTTCTTT	CASSIWTGGNTEAFF
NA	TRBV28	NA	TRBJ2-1	TGTGCCAGCAGTCCCGAGTCGTGGGGTCAGCTTTTTCATGAGCAGTTCTTC	CASSPESWGQLFHEQFF
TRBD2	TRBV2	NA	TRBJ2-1	TGTGCCAGCAGTTGGGAACTAGCGGTTTTCTACAATGAGCAGTTCTTC	CASSWELAVFYNEQFF
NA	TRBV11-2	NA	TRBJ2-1	TGTGCCAGCAGCTTAGAACTCTCAAATGAGCAGTTCTTC	CASSLELSNEQFF
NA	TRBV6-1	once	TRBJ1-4	TGTGCCAGCAGTGCCTGGGGGCGCACTGAAAAACTGTTTTTT	CASSAWGRTEKLFF
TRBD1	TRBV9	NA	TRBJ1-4	TGTGCCAGCAGCGTAGGCCCAGGGGGGCGGCTGTTTTTT	CASSVGPGGRLFF
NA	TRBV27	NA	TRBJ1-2	TGTGCCAGCAGTTTAAGCAGGAACTATGGCTACACCTTC	CASSLSRNYGYTF
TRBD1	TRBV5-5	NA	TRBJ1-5	TGTGCCAGCAGCCGTGGAACAGGGGGCGCGGACAATCAGCCCCAGCATTTT	CASSRGTGGADNQPQHF
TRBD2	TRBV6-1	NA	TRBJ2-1	TGTGCCAGCAGTGAGACTAGCGGGGGCTATTGGGTCAATGAGCAGTTCTTC	CASSETSGGYWVNEQFF
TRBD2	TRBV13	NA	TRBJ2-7	TGTGCCAGCAGCTTCCGACTAGCGGGAGCCGACGAGCAGTACTTC	CASSFRLAGADEQYF
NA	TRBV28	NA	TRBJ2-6	TGTGCCAGCAGCAGGGTGGCTGGGGCCAACGTCCTGACTTTC	CASSRVAGANVLTF
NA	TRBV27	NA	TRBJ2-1	TGTGCCACCGCGGGACAAGGGGCCCACAATGAGCAGTTCTTC	CATAGQGAHNEQFF
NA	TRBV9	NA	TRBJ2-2	TGTGCCAGCAGCTTGGAGGTCGTCGCCGGGGAGCTGTTTTTT	CASSLEVVAGELFF
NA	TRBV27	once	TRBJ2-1	TGTGCCAGCAGTTTGGGGTATTACAATGAGCAGTTCTTC	CASSLGYYNEQFF
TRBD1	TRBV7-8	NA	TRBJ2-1	TGTGCCAGCAGCTTAGCGTGGGTAAGGACAGGGCCGGGCAATGAGCAGTTCTTC	CASSLAWVRTGPGNEQFF
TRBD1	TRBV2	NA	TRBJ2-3	TGTGCCAGCAGAGGGGGCCGAGGAGATACGCAGTATTTT	CASRGGRGDTQYF
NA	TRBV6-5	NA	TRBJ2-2	TGTGCCAGCTCCCGCGAGAGGTCCGGCACCGGGGAGCTGTTTTTT	CASSRERSGTGELFF
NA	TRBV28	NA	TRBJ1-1	TGTGCCAGCAGTTTGGGGCAAAACACTGAAGCTTTCTTT	CASSLGQNTEAFF
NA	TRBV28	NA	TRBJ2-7	TGTGCCAGCAGAGCAAGGCAGGGTACGTACGAGCAGTACTTC	CASRARQGTYEQYF
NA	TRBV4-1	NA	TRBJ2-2	TGCGCCAGCAGCCAAGATTGGGCCGTCACCGGGGAGCTGTTTTTT	CASSQDWAVTGELFF
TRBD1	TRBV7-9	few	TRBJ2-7	TGTGCCAGCAGCTTTCAGGGGGAAAGGGGCGAGCAGTACTTC	CASSFQGERGEQYF
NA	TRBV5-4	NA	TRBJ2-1	TGTGCCAGCATGGGGGAGAAGAATGAGCAGTTCTTC	CASMGEKNEQFF
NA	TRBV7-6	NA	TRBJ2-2	TGTGCCAGCAGCTTAGCGGGGGGCTACACCGGGGAGCTGTTTTTT	CASSLAGGYTGELFF
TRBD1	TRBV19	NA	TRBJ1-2	TGTGCCAGTAGAGCCGGGACAGGGCATGGCTACACCTTC	CASRAGTGHGYTF
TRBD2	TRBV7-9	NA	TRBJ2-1	TGTGCCAGCGGACTAGCGGGTTACAATGAGCAGTTCTTC	CASGLAGYNEQFF
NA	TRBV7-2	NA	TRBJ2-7	TGTGCCAGCAGCGTCTCAGGGAAAGTGTCCTACGAGCAGTACTTC	CASSVSGKVSYEQYF
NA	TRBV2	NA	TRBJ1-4	TGTGCCAGCAGTGACCTGGTGGGGGCCACTAATGAAAAACTGTTTTTT	CASSDLVGATNEKLFF
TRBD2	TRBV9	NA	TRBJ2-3	TGTGCCAGCAGCGGTTTACTAGCGGGAGGCGGCACAGATACGCAGTATTTT	CASSGLLAGGGTDTQYF
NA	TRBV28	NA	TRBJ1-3	TGTGCCAGCAGTTCCCTTGTGGTTGTTCCTGGAAACACCATATATTTT	CASSSLVVVPGNTIYF
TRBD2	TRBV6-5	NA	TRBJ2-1	TGTGCCAGCAGTTCCGGGACTAGCAGGTACAATGAGCAGTTCTTC	CASSSGTSRYNEQFF
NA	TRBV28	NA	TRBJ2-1	TGTGCCGGATCATGGGGAGCATCTAACAATGAGCAGTTCTTC	CAGSWGASNNEQFF
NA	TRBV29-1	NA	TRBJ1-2	TGCAGCGTTGCGACACTCTATGGCTACACCTTC	CSVATLYGYTF
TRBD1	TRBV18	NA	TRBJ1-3	TGTGCCAGCTCACCAGATGGGGACAGGGAGCCTGGAAACACCATATATTTT	CASSPDGDREPGNTIYF
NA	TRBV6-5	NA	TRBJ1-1	TGTGCCAGCAGCCCGACATCTCCAACTGAAGCTTTCTTT	CASSPTSPTEAFF
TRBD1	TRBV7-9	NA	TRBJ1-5	TGTGCCAGCAGCTTATCATCAGGGGGCCTCAATCAGCCCCAGCATTTT	CASSLSSGGLNQPQHF
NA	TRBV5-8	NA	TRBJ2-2	TGTGCCAGAAAACAGGGAAACACCGGGGAGCTGTTTTTT	CARKQGNTGELFF
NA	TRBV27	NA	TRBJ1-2	TGTGCCAGCAGTTTATCAGGGTATGGCTACACCTTC	CASSLSGYGYTF
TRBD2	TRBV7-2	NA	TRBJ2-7	TGTGCCACCCGAGCGGGACGCGTTGACGAGCAGTACTTC	CATRAGRVDEQYF
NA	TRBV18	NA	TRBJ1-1	TGTGCCAGCTCATCACCAATCCAGCTCAACGGGGCTTTCTTT	CASSSPIQLNGAFF
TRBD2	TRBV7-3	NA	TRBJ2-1	TGTGCCAGCAGCTTATCACGGGAGGTGGGTCCCGATGAGCAGTTCTTC	CASSLSREVGPDEQFF
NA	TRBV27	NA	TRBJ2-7	TGTGCCAGCAGCAGGGGTGCAACACCAACTTCCTACGAGCAGTACTTC	CASSRGATPTSYEQYF
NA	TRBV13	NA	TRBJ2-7	TGTGCCAGCAGCCGGCCAGACTCCTACGAGCAGTACTTC	CASSRPDSYEQYF
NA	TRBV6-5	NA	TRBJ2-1	TGTGCCAGCAGTTACATGGGTGGGCTCTACAATGAGCAGTTCTTC	CASSYMGGLYNEQFF
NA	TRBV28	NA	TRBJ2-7	TGTGCCAGCAGTCCTCTCGACAGCTCCTACGAGCAGTACTTC	CASSPLDSSYEQYF
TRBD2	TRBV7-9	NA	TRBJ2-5	TGTGCCAGCAGCGGCGGGGGGACCCTAGCGGGAGAAGAGACCCAGTACTTC	CASSGGGTLAGEETQYF
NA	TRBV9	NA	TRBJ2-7	TGTGCCAGCAGCGTAGGCACGAGAGCCTACGAGCAGTACTTC	CASSVGTRAYEQYF
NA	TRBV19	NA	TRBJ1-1	TGTGCCAGTAAATTTGAGATGAACACTGAAGCTTTCTTT	CASKFEMNTEAFF
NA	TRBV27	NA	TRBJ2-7	TGTGCCAGCAGCGCCACCGGACAGGAGCAGTACTTC	CASSATGQEQYF
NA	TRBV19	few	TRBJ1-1	TGTGCCAGTAGACTAGGAGAAGGGACTGAAGCTTTCTTT	CASRLGEGTEAFF
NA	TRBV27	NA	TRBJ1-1	TGTGCCAGCAGTTTTCCAGGGTCTGAAGCTTTCTTT	CASSFPGSEAFF
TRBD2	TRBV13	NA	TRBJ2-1	TGTGCCAGCAGGCGGACTAGCGGGGCTTACAATGAGCAGTTCTTC	CASRRTSGAYNEQFF
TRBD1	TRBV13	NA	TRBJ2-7	TGTGCCAGCAGCTTCAGACAGGGTTATCACGAGCAGTACTTC	CASSFRQGYHEQYF
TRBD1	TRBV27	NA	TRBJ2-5	TGTGCCAGCAGCCCCGGGACAGGGGGCGGTGAGCAGTACTTC	CASSPGTGGGEQYF
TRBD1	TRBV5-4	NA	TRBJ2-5	TGTGCCAGCAGCGGAGCCGACAGGGACCAAGAGACCCAGTACTTC	CASSGADRDQETQYF